The table lists the clone carrying this T cell receptor beta chain with a count of one. TCRdb's copy holds only in-frame clones and misses some; the assay was immunoSEQ multiplex PCR. The table includes about 53,000 clones, 90% detected once. The record originates from a study of chemoradiotherapy in HPV16-positive cancers. The CDR3 totals 18 residues. Per germline, CDR1 WNHNN and CDR2 SYGVQD (reference sequence). V lost 0 bases, J lost 0 bases, and 7 bases stayed unmatched. The sequence came from a human donor with HPV-associated anogenital cancer. The specimen was blood, collected from a patient who underwent chemoradiotherapy. The chain couples TRBV10-1 to TRBJ2-1, with 8 bases that match TRBD2. This CDR3 is CASSESSGGGSSYNEQFF. The CDR3 bases are TGCGCCAGCAGTGAGTCGAGCGGCGGGGGGAGCTCCTACAATGAGCAGTTCTTC.